This T cell receptor beta chain was obtained from a study of read filtering for tumor transcriptome and immune sequencing. Study-wide background: Patients were approximately 17 male and some 13 female, mean age approximately 70 years, range roughly 47 to 80. General study results and limits: This fraction held mixed bone marrow immune cells after CD138-negative sorting.

V was clipped by 7 bases and J by 5 bases; unmatched bases: 6. Per germline, CDR1 SGHAT and CDR2 FQNNGV. The CDR3 extends over 13 amino acids. This clonotype has ten or more counts. The antigen remains unidentified. Molecular barcoded adaptors covering alpha/delta and beta/gamma chains were used on roughly 370 ng RNA. One entry per CDR3 protein results from TCRdb running MiXCR on the reads. This table holds about 23,000 distinct CDR3 sequences, roughly 13% found once. This receptor was taken from a donor at least 40 years old with multiple myeloma. The specimen was a population of CD138-negative cells sorted from bone marrow. This chain joins TRBV11-2 and TRBJ2-3, with 7 bases matching TRBD2. In DNA, the CDR3 is TGTGCCAGCAAGGGAGCGGGAATAGATACGCAGTATTTT. The encoded protein is CASKGAGIDTQYF. Based on the CDR3 plus reference TRBV11-2 and TRBJ2-3, the full variable domain is EAGVAQSPRYKIIEKRQSVAFWCNPISGHATLYWYQQILGQGPKLLIQFQNNGVVDDSQLPKDRFSAERLKGVDSTLKIQPAKLEDSAVYLCASKGAGIDTQYFGPGTRLTVL.